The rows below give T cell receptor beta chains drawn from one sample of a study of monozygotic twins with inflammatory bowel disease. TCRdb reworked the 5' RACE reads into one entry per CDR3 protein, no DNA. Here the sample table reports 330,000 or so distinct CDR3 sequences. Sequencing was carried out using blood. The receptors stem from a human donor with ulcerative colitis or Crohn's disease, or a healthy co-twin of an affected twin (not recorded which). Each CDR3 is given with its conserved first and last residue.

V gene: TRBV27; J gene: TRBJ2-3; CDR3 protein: CASGLLAGASTDTQYF
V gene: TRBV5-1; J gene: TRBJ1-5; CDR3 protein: CASSPGTPGGNQPQHF
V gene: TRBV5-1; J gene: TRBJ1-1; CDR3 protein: CASSDGTGANTEAFF
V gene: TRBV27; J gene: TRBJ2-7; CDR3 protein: CASSPPPGSYEQYF
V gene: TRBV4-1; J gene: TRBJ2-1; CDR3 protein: CASSPMGREGRNEQFF
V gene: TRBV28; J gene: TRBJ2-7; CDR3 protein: CASSSIRLAGAYEQYF
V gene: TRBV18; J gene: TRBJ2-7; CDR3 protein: CASSPPRGTSYEQYF
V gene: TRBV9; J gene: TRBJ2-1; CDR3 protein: CASKRGGDYNEQFF
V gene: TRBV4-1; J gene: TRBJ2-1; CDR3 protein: CASSLFERGGMGEQFF
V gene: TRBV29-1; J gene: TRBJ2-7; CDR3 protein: CSVETGADSYEQYF
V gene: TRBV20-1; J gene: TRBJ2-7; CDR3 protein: CSAQDRTYEQYF
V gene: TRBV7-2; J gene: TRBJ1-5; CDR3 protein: CASSLQGASQPQHF
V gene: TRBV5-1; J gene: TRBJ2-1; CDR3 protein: CASSASGGVEQFF
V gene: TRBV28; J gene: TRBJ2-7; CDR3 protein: CASIKSGRTYEQYF
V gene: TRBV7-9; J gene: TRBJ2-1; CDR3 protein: CASSPPLLQGNNEQFF
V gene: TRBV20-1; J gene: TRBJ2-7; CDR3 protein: CSARVPGTGKFAYEQYF
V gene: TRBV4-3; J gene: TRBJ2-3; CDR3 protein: CASSQGGRDTQYF
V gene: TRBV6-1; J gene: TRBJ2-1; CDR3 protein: CASSLGQGDRDEQFF
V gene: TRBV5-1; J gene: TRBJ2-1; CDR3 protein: CASRQKTLHEQFF
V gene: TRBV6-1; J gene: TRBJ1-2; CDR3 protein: CASIPAGLYGYTF
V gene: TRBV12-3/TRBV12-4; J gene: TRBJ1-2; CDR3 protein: CASSLGRLEYGYTF
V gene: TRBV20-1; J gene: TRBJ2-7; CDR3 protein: CSASVRAGGSYEQYF
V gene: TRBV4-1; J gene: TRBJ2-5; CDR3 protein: CASSQEHTGTQQETQYF
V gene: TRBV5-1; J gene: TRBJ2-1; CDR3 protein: CASSLLEGRNEQFF
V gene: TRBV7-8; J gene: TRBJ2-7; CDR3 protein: CASRSGLAGFYEQYF
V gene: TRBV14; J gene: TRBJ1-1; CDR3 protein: CASSFKLVSEAFF
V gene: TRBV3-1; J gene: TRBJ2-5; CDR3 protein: CASSQVQGTTYQETQYF
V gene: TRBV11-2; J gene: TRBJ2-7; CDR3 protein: CASRVPGRRTYEQYF
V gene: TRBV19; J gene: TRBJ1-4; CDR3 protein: CASSTDFTTNEKLFF
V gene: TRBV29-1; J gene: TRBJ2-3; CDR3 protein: CSVEVPRGQWRTGPDTQYF
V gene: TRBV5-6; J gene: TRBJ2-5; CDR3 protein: CASSLFTGVGETQYF
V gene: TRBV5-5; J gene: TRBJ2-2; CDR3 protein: CASSPTSLTGELFF
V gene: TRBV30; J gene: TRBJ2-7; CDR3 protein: CAWSVAGSPSYGYEQYF
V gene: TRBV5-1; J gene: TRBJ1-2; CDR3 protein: CASSDRGYGYTF
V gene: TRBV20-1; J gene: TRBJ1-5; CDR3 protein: CSATTGNNQPQHF
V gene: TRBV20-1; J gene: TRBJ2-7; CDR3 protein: CSASGRGLNWYEQYF
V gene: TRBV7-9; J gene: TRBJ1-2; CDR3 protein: CASSWAGTFDGYTF
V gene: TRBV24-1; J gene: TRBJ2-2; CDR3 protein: CATSDYGQPNTGELFF
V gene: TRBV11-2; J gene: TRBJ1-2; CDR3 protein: CASSFRVCGYTF
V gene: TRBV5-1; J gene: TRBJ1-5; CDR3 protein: CASSQSTGDQPQHF
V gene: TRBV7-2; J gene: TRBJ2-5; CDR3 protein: CASSLASQQETQYF